A single TCR beta chain is shown here with its context. The sample belongs to a study of PD-L1 blockade in urothelial cancer. Time point given: peripheral blood 6 weeks after treatment start. Germline V gene data show CDR1 as MNHEY and CDR2 as SMNVEV (reference sequence). The ends were cut back, 5 bases at V and 2 bases at J, with 15 bases in the middle. The CDR3 is made up of 15 amino acids. Here immunoSEQ multiplex PCR was the method, and the copy in TCRdb shows in-frame clones only, minus some. The sample carries tens of thousands of clones, approximately 85% recorded once. The specimen comprised PBMCs, sampled around atezolizumab (anti-PD-L1) treatment. This clonotype originated in a man aged 50-59 years with urothelial cancer. This chain links TRBV27 with TRBJ1-2; possibly TRBD1 for D (5 bases). The CDR3 nucleotides read TGTGCCAGCAGTGAGCCCCGACGGACAAACTATGGCTACACCTTC. Translated, it gives CASSEPRRTNYGYTF.